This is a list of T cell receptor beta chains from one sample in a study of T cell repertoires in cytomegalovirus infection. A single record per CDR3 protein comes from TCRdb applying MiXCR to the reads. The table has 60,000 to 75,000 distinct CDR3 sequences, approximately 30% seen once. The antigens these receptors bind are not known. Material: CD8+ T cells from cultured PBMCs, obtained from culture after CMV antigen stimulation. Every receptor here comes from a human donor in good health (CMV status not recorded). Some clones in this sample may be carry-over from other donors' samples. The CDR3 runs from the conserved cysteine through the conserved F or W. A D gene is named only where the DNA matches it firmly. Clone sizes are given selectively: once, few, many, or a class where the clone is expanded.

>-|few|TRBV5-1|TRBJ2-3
CASSLLSTDTQYF
TGCGCCAGCAGCTTGCTAAGCACAGATACGCAGTATTTT
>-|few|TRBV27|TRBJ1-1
CASMGAETEAFF
TGTGCCAGCATGGGGGCGGAGACTGAAGCTTTCTTT
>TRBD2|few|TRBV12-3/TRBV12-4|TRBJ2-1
CASSLSTSGRWHEQFF
TGTGCCAGCAGCTTAAGCACTAGCGGGAGATGGCATGAGCAGTTCTTC
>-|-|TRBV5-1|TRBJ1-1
CASSFLEGMLNTEAFF
TGCGCCAGCAGCTTCTTGGAGGGAATGTTGAACACTGAAGCTTTCTTT
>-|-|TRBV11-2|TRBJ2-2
CASSLDPTVTSNTGELFF
TGTGCCAGCAGCTTAGACCCGACGGTTACTTCGAACACCGGGGAGCTGTTTTTT
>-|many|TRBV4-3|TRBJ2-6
CASSRDTYSGANVLTF
TGCGCCAGCAGCCGAGACACCTACTCTGGGGCCAACGTCCTGACTTTC
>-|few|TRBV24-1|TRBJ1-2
CATSDFPSNGYTF
TGTGCCACCAGTGATTTCCCCTCTAACGGCTACACCTTC
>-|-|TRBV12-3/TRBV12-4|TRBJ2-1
CASSFGTADEQFF
TGTGCCAGCAGTTTCGGGACTGCGGATGAGCAGTTCTTC
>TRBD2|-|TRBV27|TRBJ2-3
CASTAYRTSGRDGTDTQYF
TGTGCCAGCACGGCGTATCGGACTAGCGGGAGGGACGGCACAGATACGCAGTATTTT
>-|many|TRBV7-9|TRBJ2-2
CASSLSPAANTGELFF
TGTGCCAGCAGCCTAAGCCCAGCGGCGAACACCGGGGAGCTGTTTTTT
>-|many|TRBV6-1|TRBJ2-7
CASSDGSYEQYF
TGTGCCAGCAGTGACGGATCTTACGAGCAGTACTTC
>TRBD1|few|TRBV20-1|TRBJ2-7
CSASRGLATDEQYF
TGCAGTGCTTCCAGGGGGCTCGCTACCGACGAGCAGTACTTC
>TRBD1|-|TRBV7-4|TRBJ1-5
CASSFGQGRNQPQHF
TGTGCCAGCAGCTTTGGACAGGGCCGCAATCAGCCCCAGCATTTT
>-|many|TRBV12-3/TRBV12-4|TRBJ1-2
CASTDSDRRGTF
TGTGCCAGCACCGACTCGGACCGGCGCGGGACCTTC
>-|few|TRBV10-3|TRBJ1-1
CAISEAGELEAFF
TGTGCCATCAGTGAAGCCGGGGAGCTTGAAGCTTTCTTT
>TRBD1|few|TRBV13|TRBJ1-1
CASSRDRVFNTEAFF
TGTGCCAGCAGCCGGGACAGGGTTTTTAACACTGAAGCTTTCTTT
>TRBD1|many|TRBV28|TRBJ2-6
CASSLTGVGLGANVLTF
TGTGCCAGCAGCCTGACAGGGGTTGGGCTGGGGGCCAACGTCCTGACTTTC
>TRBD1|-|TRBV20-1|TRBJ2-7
CSARDRNSYEQYF
TGCAGTGCTAGGGACAGGAACTCCTACGAGCAGTACTTC
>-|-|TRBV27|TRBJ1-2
CASSLSTGNGYTF
TGTGCCAGCAGTTTATCGACGGGAAATGGCTACACCTTC
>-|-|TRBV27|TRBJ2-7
CASSLAVSYEQYF
TGTGCCAGCAGTTTAGCGGTATCCTACGAGCAGTACTTC
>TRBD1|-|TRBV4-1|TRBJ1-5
CASSQDQGAVLPQHF
TGCGCCAGCAGCCAAGACCAGGGGGCCGTTTTGCCCCAGCATTTT
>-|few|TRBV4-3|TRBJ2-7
CASSQSGQSYEQYF
TGCGCCAGCAGCCAGTCGGGACAATCCTACGAGCAGTACTTC
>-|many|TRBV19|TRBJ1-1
CASSIPQGFLTEAFF
TGTGCCAGTAGTATCCCACAGGGATTTCTCACTGAAGCTTTCTTT
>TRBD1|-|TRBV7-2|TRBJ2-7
CASSLPGQSYEQYF
TGTGCCAGCAGCTTACCGGGACAGAGCTACGAGCAGTACTTC
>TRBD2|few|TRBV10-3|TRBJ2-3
CAIRAGGPDPSTDTQYF
TGTGCCATCAGGGCGGGAGGACCCGACCCTAGCACAGATACGCAGTATTTT
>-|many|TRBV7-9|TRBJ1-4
CASSLVGEKLFF
TGTGCCAGCAGCTTAGTCGGTGAAAAACTGTTTTTT
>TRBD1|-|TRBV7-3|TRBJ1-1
CASSPGQGATEAFF
TGTGCCAGCAGCCCCGGACAGGGGGCAACTGAAGCTTTCTTT
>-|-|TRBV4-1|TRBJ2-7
CASSQGEGEYEQYF
TGCGCCAGCAGCCAAGGGGAGGGGGAGTACGAGCAGTACTTC
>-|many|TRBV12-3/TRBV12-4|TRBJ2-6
CASSTGMNSPTSGANVLTF
TGTGCCAGCAGTACGGGCATGAACAGCCCTACCTCTGGGGCCAACGTCCTGACTTTC